This T cell receptor (beta chain) was sequenced for a study of T cell responses to AZD1222 COVID-19 vaccine. This clone has more than one count but fewer than ten. The germline V gene encodes CDR1 SGHTA and CDR2 FQGNSA. Trimming stripped 3 bases from V and 2 bases from J, with 14 bases between. CDR3 length: 15 amino acids. The assay was immunoSEQ multiplex PCR, and TCRdb's table has in-frame clones only and misses some. The repertoire includes roughly 78,000 clones, nearly 85% of them detected once, and 2.5% to 3% sits in the top ten. This TCR came from an adult in good health. The starting material was peripheral blood, obtained on day 0 of AZD1222 vaccination. J is TRBJ2-7 and V is TRBV7-2, with a tentative D call TRBD1 (5 bases). CDR3 sequence reads: CASSLGRDSPYEQYF. The CDR3, as DNA: TGTGCCAGCAGCTTGGGCCGCGACAGTCCCTACGAGCAGTACTTC.